This entry lists 16 T cell receptor beta chains sequenced from one sample in a study of blood T cells in healthy people across ages. The use of a sample-barcoded 5' primer and a J-beta primer mix characterized a second PCR of about 7 to 12 cycles. Each CDR3 protein gets one entry after TCRdb re-called the 5' RACE reads with MiXCR. The sample consists of approximately 850,000 distinct CDR3 sequences, more than 45% of them appearing once. Sequenced input: blood. Source of these receptors: a man aged 25 to 45 in good health.

This clonotype occurred a few times. The V call is TRBV7-8, the J call TRBJ2-1, with 8 bases identical to TRBD2. Per germline, CDR1 SGHVS and CDR2 FQNEAQ. V lost 4 bases to trimming and J lost 8 bases; unmatched junction nucleotides: 13. The CDR3 is made up of 16 amino acids. In DNA, the CDR3 is TGTGCCAGCAGCTCTTCCAGCGGGAGCCGTCCCTATGAGCAGTTCTTC. The encoded protein is CASSSSSGSRPYEQFF.

The chain uses TRBV11-2 and TRBJ2-5; unclear D gene. Trimming left V 5 bases short and J 4 bases short, with 14 bases between. CDR1 is SGHAT and CDR2 is FQNNGV in the germline V gene. The CDR3 spans 14 residues. For the CDR3, the DNA is TGTGCCAGCAGCCCCGGGTCGATCTTAGAGACCCAGTACTTC. Translation gives CASSPGSILETQYF.

This clonotype was seen only once. The rearrangement joins TRBV18 to TRBJ2-7; 9 bases are shared with TRBD2. V gave up 3 bases and J gave up 6 bases; unmatched junction bases: 9. CDR1 and CDR2 from the germline V gene are KGHSH and LQKENI. The CDR3 spans 15 residues. The CDR3 reads CASSPGLAPLGEQYF. CDR3 nucleotide sequence: TGTGCCAGCTCACCGGGACTAGCCCCGTTAGGCGAGCAGTACTTC. The full variable domain, with the rest looked up from reference TRBV18 and TRBJ2-7, is NAGVMQNPRHLVRRRGQEARLRCSPMKGHSHVYWYRQLPEEGLKFMVYLQKENIIDESGMPKERFSAEFPKEGPSILRIQQVVRGDSAAYFCASSPGLAPLGEQYFGPGTRLTVT.

This rearrangement joins TRBV11-2 to TRBJ2-5; tentatively, D is TRBD1 (6 bases). The closer fit of TRBJ2-7 to the DNA end suggests the J call may be wrong. Germline values: CDR1 SGHAT, CDR2 FQNNGV. The CDR3 sequence is 15 residues long. Written as DNA, the CDR3 is TGTGCCAGCAGCTTACCCCAGGGGAGCGACTACGAGCAGTACTTC. Protein: CASSLPQGSDYEQYF.

The chain uses TRBV29-1 and TRBJ1-1, with D perhaps matching TRBD1 (5 bases). The V end lost 7 bases, the J end lost 0 bases, and 12 bases lay between the germline ends. The CDR3 contains 13 residues. Germline assignment: CDR1 SQVTM and CDR2 ANQGSEA. The DNA for the CDR3 is TGCAGCGCTGACGGGACTATGAACACTGAAGCTTTCTTT. Translation: CSADGTMNTEAFF.

This clonotype was picked up a small number of times. This sequence joins TRBV29-1 and TRBJ2-7, with 9 bases fitting TRBD2. Looked up from germline, CDR1 is SQVTM and CDR2 is ANQGSEA. The CDR3 covers 13 residues. The J segment lost 3 bases and the V segment lost 8 bases, leaving 8 bases of the junction unmatched. The CDR3 nucleotides read TGCAGCCTCGAGCGGGGGGTCTACTACGAGCAGTACTTC. Residues: CSLERGVYYEQYF.

On this clonotype: A much larger clone sits a single nucleotide away, making a read error possible. V gene TRBV20-1 combines with J gene TRBJ2-1, with 11 positions matching TRBD2. The CDR3 sequence is 14 residues long. Germline V CDR1 and CDR2: DFQATT, SNEGSKA (reference sequence). The chain's CDR3 is CSARGLAEYNGQFF. CDR3 nucleotides: TGCAGTGCTAGGGGACTAGCGGAGTACAATGGGCAGTTCTTC.

V gene TRBV27 combines with J gene TRBJ1-2; D uncertain. The length of the CDR3 is 14 residues. V gave up 5 bases and J gave up 4 bases, with 14 bases separating them. Germline values: CDR1 MNHEY, CDR2 SMNVEV (reference sequence). The CDR3 sequence is CASSLRAGIYGYTF. The CDR3 nucleotides read TGTGCCAGCAGTCTCAGAGCGGGGATCTATGGCTACACCTTC.

V and J are TRBV28 and TRBJ2-5; D is ambiguous. Germline assignment: CDR1 MDHEN and CDR2 SYDVKM. V was trimmed by 2 bases and J by 4 bases, leaving 8 bases between them. The CDR3 covers 13 residues. The CDR3 here is CASSLQDGETQYF. DNA for the CDR3: TGTGCCAGCAGTTTACAGGACGGAGAGACCCAGTACTTC.

This chain links TRBV28 with TRBJ2-7, with TRBD1 matching 8 bases. V lost 4 bases, J lost 0 bases, and 11 bases stayed unmatched. This CDR3 spans 17 amino acids. Per the germline V gene, CDR1 is MDHEN and CDR2 is SYDVKM. The CDR3 DNA reads TGTGCCAGCAGTTCCTCAGGACAGGGACTCCCCTCCTACGAGCAGTACTTC. It is translated as CASSSSGQGLPSYEQYF.

The chain recombines TRBV7-2 with TRBJ2-1; a weak D match, TRBD2 (6 bases). The CDR3 runs 13 residues. V was shortened by 7 bases and J by 6 bases, with 13 bases between the two germline ends. Per the germline V gene, CDR1 is SGHTA and CDR2 is FQGNSA. The DNA for the CDR3 is TGTGCCAGCACCTCCTGGGGGGTCAATGAGCAGTTCTTC. It encodes CASTSWGVNEQFF.

J is TRBJ2-7 and V is TRBV6-2 or TRBV6-3; no reliable D call. The CDR3 extends over 14 amino acids. The V end lost 6 bases, the J end lost 2 bases, and 14 bases lay between the germline ends. Per the germline V gene, CDR1 is MNHEY and CDR2 is SVGEGT. CDR3 nucleotides: TGTGCCAGCAGGCGCGTAAGCGCTGCCTACGAGCAGTACTTC. As protein: CASRRVSAAYEQYF.

The rearrangement uses TRBV4-2 and TRBJ2-5, with unresolved D. TRBJ2-1 matches the DNA end more closely, so the J call is doubtful. The length of the CDR3 is 15 residues. Germline V CDR1 and CDR2: LGHNA, YNFKEQ. In DNA, the CDR3 is TGTGCCAGCAGCCAAGACCCTGGCCACCAAGAGACCCAGTTCTTC. As protein: CASSQDPGHQETQFF.

The chain is built from TRBV20-1 and TRBJ2-5; possibly TRBD2 for D (5 bases). The germline V gene has CDR1 DFQATT and CDR2 SNEGSKA (reference sequence). CDR3 size: 14 residues. Trimming shortened V by 0 bases and J by 3 bases, and 11 bases separated the two germline ends. In DNA, the CDR3 is TGCAGTGCTAGAGACATGACGGGAAAAGAGACCCAGTACTTC. Protein sequence: CSARDMTGKETQYF.

The chain employs TRBV20-1 and TRBJ2-4, with TRBD2 as a possible D gene (5 bases). This CDR3 has 14 amino acids. Per germline, CDR1 DFQATT and CDR2 SNEGSKA (reference sequence). V shed 6 bases and J shed 2 bases, with 14 bases lying between them. The CDR3 DNA is TGCAGTGCAAGGAGGTCCATGACCAAAAACATTCAGTACTTC. Amino acids: CSARRSMTKNIQYF.

This chain uses TRBV6-2 or TRBV6-3 with TRBJ2-1; TRBD1 agrees at 7 bases. Germline V CDR1 and CDR2: MNHEY, SVGEGT. There are 15 residues in the CDR3. V trimming: 7 bases; J trimming: 2 bases; junction bases outside the gene matches: 8. The CDR3 region has the DNA TGTGCCAGCATCGACAGGGACCTTACCTACAATGAGCAGTTCTTC. It yields the protein CASIDRDLTYNEQFF.